This T cell receptor beta chain was identified in a study of cytomegalovirus exposure and HLA in healthy donors. Study-wide results and caveats: Among the CMV-associated chains, a few were confirmed in vitro as specific for CMV antigens.

This clone was observed a single time. Its target is unknown. The ends were cut back, 6 bases at V and 8 bases at J, with 19 bases in the middle. The CDR3 is made up of 14 amino acids. Germline CDR1 is MNHEY and CDR2 is SMNVEV (reference sequence). The PCR contained 60 Vbeta and 13 Jbeta primers. TCRdb's copy holds only in-frame clones and misses some; the assay was immunoSEQ multiplex PCR. This sample has about 54,000 clones, with approximately 81% found just once. This chain links TRBV27 with TRBJ1-2, with a weak D call TRBD1 (5 bases). This clonotype was obtained from a woman younger than 35 in good health and CMV-seronegative. The sequenced sample was PBMCs. The CDR3 DNA reads TGTGCCAGCAGCAACGGGACTGTCCTAGAGGGCTACACCTTC. Translated: CASSNGTVLEGYTF.